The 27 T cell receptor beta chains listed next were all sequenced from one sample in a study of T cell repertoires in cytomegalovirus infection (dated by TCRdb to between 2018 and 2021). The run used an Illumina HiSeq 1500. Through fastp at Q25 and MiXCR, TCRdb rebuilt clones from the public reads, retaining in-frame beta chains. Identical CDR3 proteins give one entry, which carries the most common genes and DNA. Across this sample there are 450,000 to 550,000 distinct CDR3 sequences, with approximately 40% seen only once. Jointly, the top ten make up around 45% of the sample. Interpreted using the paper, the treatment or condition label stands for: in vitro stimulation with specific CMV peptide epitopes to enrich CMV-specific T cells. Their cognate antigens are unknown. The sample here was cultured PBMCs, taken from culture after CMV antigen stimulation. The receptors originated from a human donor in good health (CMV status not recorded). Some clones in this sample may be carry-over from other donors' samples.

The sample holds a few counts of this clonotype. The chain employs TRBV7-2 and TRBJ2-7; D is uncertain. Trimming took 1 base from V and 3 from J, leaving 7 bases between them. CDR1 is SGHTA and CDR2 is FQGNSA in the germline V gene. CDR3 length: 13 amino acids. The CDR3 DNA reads TGTGCCAGCAGCTTAGACTGGTTCTACGAGCAGTACTTC. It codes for CASSLDWFYEQYF.

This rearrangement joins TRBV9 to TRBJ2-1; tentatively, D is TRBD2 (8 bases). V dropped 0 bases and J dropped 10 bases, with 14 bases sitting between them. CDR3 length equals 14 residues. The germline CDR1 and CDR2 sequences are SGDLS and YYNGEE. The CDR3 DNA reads TGTGCCAGCAGCGTAGGAGGGGGCGGGGGGGAGCAGTTCTTC. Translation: CASSVGGGGGEQFF.

The CDR3 loop is CASSPEGLNTEAFF. In DNA, the CDR3 is TGTGCCAGCAGCCCCGAGGGCCTGAACACTGAAGCTTTCTTT. The V gene is TRBV7-9, the J gene TRBJ1-1; D unclear. V gave up 5 bases and J gave up 0 bases, with 10 bases separating them. There are 14 residues in the CDR3. Germline V CDR1 and CDR2: SEHNR, FQNEAQ (reference sequence).

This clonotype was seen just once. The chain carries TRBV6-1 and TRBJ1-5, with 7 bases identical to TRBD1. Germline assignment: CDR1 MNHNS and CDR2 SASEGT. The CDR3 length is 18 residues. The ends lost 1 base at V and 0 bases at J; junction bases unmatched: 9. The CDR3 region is CASSEGTGVAYSNQPQHF. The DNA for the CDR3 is TGTGCCAGCAGTGAAGGCACAGGGGTCGCCTATAGCAATCAGCCCCAGCATTTT.

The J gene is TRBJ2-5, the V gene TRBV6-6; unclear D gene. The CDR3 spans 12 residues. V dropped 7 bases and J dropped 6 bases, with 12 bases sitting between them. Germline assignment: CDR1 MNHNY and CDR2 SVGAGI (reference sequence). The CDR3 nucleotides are TGTGCCAGCACGCCCGTCAGGCAGACCCAGTACTTC. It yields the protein CASTPVRQTQYF.

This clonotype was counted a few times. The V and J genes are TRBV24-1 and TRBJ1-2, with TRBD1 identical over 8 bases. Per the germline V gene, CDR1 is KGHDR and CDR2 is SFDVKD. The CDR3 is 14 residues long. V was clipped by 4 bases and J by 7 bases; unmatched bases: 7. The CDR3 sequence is CATSDRGQESGYTF. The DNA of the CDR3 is TGTGCCACCAGTGACCGGGGACAGGAGAGTGGCTACACCTTC.

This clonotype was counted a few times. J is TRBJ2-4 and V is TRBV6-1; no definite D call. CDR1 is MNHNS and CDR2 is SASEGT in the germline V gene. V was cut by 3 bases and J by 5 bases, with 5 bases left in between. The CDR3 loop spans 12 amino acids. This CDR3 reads CASSDFQNIQYF. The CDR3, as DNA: TGTGCCAGCAGTGATTTCCAAAACATTCAGTACTTC.

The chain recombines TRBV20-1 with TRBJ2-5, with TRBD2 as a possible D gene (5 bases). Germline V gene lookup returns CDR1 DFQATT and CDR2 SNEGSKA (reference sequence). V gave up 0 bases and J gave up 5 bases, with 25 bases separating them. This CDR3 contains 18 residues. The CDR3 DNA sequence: TGCAGTGCTAGAGATTGGCTACCCCCGTGGGTAAGGGAGGAGACCCAGTACTTC. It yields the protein CSARDWLPPWVREETQYF.

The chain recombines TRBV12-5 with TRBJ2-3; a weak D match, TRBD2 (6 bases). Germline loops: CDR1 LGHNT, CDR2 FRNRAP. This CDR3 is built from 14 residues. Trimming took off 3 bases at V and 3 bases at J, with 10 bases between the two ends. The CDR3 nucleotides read TGTGCTAGTGGTTTACGGGAGTCGACAGATACGCAGTATTTT. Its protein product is CASGLRESTDTQYF. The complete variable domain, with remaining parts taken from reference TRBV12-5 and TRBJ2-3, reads DARVTQTPRHKVTEMGQEVTMRCQPILGHNTVFWYRQTMMQGLELLAYFRNRAPLDDSGMPKDRFSAEMPDATLATLKIQPSEPRDSAVYFCASGLRESTDTQYFGPGTRLTVL.

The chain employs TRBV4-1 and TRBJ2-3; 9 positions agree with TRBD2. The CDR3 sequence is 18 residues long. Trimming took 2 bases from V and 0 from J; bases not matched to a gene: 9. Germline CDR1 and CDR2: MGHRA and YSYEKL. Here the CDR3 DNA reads TGCGCCAGCAGCCAACCAGCCGTTAGCGGGAGAAGCACAGATACGCAGTATTTT. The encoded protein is CASSQPAVSGRSTDTQYF.

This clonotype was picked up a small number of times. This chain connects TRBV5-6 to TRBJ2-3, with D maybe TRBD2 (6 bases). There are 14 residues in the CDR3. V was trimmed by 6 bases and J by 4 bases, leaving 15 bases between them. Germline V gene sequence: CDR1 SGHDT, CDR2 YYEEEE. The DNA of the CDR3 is TGTGCCAGCACCTCCCTGCGGGGTGCAGATACGCAGTATTTT. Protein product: CASTSLRGADTQYF. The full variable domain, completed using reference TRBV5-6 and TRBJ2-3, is DAGVTQSPTHLIKTRGQQVTLRCSPKSGHDTVSWYQQALGQGPQFIFQYYEEEERQRGNFPDRFSGHQFPNYSSELNVNALLLGDSALYLCASTSLRGADTQYFGPGTRLTVL.

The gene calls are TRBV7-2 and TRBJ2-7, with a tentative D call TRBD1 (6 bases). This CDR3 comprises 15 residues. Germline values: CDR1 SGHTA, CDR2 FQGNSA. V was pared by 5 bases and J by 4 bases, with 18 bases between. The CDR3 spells CASSARDMGGYEQYF. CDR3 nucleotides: TGTGCCAGCAGCGCCCGGGACATGGGCGGATACGAGCAGTACTTC.

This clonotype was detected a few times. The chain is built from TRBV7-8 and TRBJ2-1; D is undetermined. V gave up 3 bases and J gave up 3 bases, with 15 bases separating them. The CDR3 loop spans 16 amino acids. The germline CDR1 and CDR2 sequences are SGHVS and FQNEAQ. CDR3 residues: CASSLYPLNNYNEQFF. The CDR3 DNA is TGTGCCAGCAGCTTGTACCCCCTTAATAACTACAATGAGCAGTTCTTC.

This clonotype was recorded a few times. CDR3 loop: CASSPGLLADEQYF. The CDR3 DNA is TGTGCCAGCAGCCCGGGACTGCTCGCCGACGAGCAGTACTTC. The genes are TRBV12-3 or TRBV12-4 and TRBJ2-7; tentatively, D is TRBD2 (6 bases). V was shortened by 6 bases and J by 5 bases, with 17 bases between the two germline ends. CDR3 length: 14 amino acids.

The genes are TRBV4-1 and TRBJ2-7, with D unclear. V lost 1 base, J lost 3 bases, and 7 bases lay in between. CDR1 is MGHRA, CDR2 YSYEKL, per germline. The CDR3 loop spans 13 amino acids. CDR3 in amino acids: CASSQGPYYEQYF. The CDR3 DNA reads TGCGCCAGCAGCCAAGGCCCTTACTACGAGCAGTACTTC.

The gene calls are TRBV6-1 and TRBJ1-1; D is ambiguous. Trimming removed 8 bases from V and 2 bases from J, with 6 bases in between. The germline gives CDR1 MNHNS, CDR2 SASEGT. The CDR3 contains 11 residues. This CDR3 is CASAVNTEAFF. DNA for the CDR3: TGTGCCAGCGCAGTTAACACTGAAGCTTTCTTT.

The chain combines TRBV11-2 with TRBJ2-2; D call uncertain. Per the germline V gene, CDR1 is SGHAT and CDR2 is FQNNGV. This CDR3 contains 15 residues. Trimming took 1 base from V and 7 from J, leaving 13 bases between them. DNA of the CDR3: TGTGCCAGCAGCTTAGGTGTGCGAACCAGCGGGGAGCTGTTTTTT. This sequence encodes CASSLGVRTSGELFF.

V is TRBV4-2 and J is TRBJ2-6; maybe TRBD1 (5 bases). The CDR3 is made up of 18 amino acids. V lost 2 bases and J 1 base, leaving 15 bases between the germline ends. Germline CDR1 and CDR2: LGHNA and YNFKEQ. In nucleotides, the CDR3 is TGTGCCAGCAGCCAACCCTACACAGGTTCATCTGGGGCCAACGTCCTGACTTTC. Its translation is CASSQPYTGSSGANVLTF.

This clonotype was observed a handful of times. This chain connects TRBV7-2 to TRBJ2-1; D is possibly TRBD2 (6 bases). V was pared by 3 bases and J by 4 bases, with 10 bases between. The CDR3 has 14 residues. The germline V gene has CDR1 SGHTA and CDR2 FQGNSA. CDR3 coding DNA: TGTGCCAGCAGCTTGAATAGCGGATACAATGAGCAGTTCTTC. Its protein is CASSLNSGYNEQFF.

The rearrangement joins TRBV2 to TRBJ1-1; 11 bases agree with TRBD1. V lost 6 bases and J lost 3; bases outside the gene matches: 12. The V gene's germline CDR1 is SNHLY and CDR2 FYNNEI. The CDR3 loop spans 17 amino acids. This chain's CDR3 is CASRKPGQGASYTEAFF. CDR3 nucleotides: TGTGCCAGCAGGAAGCCCGGACAGGGGGCATCGTACACTGAAGCTTTCTTT.

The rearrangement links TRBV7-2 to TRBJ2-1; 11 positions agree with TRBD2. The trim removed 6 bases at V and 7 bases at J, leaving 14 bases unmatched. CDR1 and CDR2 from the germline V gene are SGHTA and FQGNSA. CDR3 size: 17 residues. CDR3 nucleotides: TGTGCCAGCAGTTTTTTCTCCGGGACTAGCGGCCTAAATGAGCAGTTCTTC. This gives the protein CASSFFSGTSGLNEQFF.

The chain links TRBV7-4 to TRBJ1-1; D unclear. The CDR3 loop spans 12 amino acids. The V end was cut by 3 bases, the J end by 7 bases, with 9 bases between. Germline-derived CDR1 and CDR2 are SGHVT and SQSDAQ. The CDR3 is CASSFFQNEAFF. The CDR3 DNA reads TGTGCCAGCAGCTTCTTCCAGAATGAAGCTTTCTTT.

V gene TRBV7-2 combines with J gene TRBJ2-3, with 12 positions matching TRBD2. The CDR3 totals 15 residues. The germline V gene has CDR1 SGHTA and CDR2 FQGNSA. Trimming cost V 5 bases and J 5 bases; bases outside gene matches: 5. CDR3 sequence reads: CASSLPGLAGDTQYF. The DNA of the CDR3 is TGTGCCAGCAGCCTTCCGGGACTAGCGGGAGATACGCAGTATTTT.

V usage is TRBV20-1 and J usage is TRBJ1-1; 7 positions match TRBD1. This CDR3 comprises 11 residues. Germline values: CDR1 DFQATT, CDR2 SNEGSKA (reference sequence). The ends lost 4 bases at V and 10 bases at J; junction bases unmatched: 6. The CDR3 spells CSAKTDRRAFF. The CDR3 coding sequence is TGCAGTGCTAAAACGGACAGGCGAGCTTTCTTT.

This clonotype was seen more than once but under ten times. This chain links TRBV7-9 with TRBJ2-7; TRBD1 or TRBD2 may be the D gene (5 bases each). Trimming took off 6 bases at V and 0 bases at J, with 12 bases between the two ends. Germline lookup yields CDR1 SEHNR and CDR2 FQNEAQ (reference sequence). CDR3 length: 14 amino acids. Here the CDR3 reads CASSWGEGSYEQYF. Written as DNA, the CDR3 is TGTGCCAGCAGTTGGGGCGAGGGCTCCTACGAGCAGTACTTC.

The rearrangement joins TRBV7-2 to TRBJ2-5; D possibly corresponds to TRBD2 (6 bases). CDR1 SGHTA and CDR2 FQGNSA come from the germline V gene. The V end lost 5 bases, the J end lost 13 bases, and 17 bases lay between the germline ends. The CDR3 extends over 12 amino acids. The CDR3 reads CASSRGTTSWYF. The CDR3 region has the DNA TGTGCCAGCAGCCGCGGGACCACCTCTTGGTACTTC.

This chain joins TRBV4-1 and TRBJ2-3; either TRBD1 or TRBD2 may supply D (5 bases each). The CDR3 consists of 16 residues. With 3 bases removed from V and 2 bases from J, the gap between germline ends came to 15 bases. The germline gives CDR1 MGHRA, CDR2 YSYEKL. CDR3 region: CASSQVPGRITDTQYF. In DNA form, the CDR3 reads TGCGCCAGCAGCCAGGTTCCGGGACGGATCACAGATACGCAGTATTTT.